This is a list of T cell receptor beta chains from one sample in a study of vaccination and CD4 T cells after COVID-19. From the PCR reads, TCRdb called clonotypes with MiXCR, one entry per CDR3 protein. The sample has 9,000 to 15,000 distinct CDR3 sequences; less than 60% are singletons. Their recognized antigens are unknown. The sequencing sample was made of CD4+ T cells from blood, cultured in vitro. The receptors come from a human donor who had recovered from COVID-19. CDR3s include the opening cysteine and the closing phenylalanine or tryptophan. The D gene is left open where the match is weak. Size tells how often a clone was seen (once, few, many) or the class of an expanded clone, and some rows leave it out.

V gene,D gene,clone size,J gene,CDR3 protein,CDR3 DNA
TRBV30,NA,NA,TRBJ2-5,CAWTRRASGETQYF,TGTGCCTGGACCCGTCGGGCAAGCGGAGAGACCCAGTACTTC
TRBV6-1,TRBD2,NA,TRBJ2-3,CASSELAGGIDTQYF,TGTGCCAGCAGTGAACTAGCGGGAGGGATAGATACGCAGTATTTT
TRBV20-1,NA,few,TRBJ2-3,CSASSGPYVADTQYF,TGCAGTGCTAGTTCAGGACCCTACGTGGCAGATACGCAGTATTTT
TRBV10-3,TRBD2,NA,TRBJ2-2,CATIAGGGTVGELFF,TGTGCCACCATAGCGGGAGGGGGAACGGTCGGGGAGCTGTTTTTT
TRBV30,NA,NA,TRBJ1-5,CAWRARVRANQPQHF,TGTGCCTGGAGGGCACGAGTAAGGGCCAATCAGCCCCAGCATTTT
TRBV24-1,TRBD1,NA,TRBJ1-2,CATSDLLPGQGFRYIF,TGTGCCACCAGTGATTTGTTGCCGGGACAGGGGTTTCGCTACATCTTC
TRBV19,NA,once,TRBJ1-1,CASSARLEAFF,TGTGCCAGTAGTGCCCGGTTGGAAGCTTTCTTT
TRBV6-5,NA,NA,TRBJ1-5,CASSYRGQQGIGNQPQHF,TGTGCCAGCAGTTACAGGGGTCAGCAAGGTATCGGCAATCAGCCCCAGCATTTT
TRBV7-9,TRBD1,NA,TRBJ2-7,CASSARQGRHEQYF,TGTGCCAGCAGCGCCAGACAGGGTAGGCACGAGCAGTACTTC
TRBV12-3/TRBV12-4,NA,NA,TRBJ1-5,CASSTDRSHQPQHF,TGTGCCAGCAGCACAGACAGGTCGCATCAGCCCCAGCATTTT
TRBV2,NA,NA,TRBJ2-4,CASTLRLAKNIQYF,TGTGCCAGCACACTAAGATTAGCCAAAAACATTCAGTACTTC
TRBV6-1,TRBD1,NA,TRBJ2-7,CASIRTGSSYEQYF,TGTGCCAGCATCCGGACAGGGTCCTCCTACGAGCAGTACTTC
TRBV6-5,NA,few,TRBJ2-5,CASSFRDGFQETQYF,TGTGCCAGCAGTTTCCGCGACGGATTCCAAGAGACCCAGTACTTC
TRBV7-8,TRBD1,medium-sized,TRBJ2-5,CASSLSGGQGALETQYF,TGTGCCAGCAGCCTCTCGGGGGGACAGGGGGCTTTAGAGACCCAGTACTTC
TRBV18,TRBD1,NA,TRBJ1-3,CASTGVVGNTIYF,TGTGCCAGCACAGGGGTCGTAGGAAACACCATATATTTT
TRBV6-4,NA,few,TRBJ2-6,CASSDNSGANVLTF,TGTGCCAGCAGTGACAACTCTGGGGCCAACGTCCTGACTTTC
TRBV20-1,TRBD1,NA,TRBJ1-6,CSARPGGVSPLHF,TGCAGTGCCCGGCCAGGGGGAGTGTCACCCCTCCACTTT
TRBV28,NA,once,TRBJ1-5,CASRRQQGGPQHF,TGTGCCAGCAGGAGACAACAGGGCGGGCCCCAGCATTTT
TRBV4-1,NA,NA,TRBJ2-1,CASSQGLKNNEQFF,TGCGCCAGCAGCCAAGGTCTCAAAAACAATGAGCAGTTCTTC
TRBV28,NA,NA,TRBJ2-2,CASSPHPTGNTGELFF,TGTGCCAGCAGTCCCCACCCCACAGGAAACACCGGGGAGCTGTTTTTT
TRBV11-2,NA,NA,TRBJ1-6,CASSLQNSPLHF,TGTGCCAGCAGCCTACAGAATTCACCCCTCCACTTT
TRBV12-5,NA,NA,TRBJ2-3,CASGLAGVTDTQYF,TGTGCTAGTGGTTTGGCAGGGGTAACAGATACGCAGTATTTT
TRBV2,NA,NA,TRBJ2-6,CASRGGIGASVLTF,TGTGCCAGCAGGGGGGGCATTGGGGCCAGCGTCCTGACTTTC
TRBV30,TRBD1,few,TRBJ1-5,CAWSFPSGTVGRPQHF,TGTGCCTGGAGTTTTCCTTCCGGGACAGTAGGAAGGCCCCAGCATTTT
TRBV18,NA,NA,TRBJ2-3,CASSPTPLGTDTQYF,TGTGCCAGCTCACCGACGCCTCTTGGCACAGATACGCAGTATTTT
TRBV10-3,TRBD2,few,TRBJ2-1,CAISERTSDEQFF,TGTGCCATCAGTGAGCGAACTAGCGATGAGCAGTTCTTC